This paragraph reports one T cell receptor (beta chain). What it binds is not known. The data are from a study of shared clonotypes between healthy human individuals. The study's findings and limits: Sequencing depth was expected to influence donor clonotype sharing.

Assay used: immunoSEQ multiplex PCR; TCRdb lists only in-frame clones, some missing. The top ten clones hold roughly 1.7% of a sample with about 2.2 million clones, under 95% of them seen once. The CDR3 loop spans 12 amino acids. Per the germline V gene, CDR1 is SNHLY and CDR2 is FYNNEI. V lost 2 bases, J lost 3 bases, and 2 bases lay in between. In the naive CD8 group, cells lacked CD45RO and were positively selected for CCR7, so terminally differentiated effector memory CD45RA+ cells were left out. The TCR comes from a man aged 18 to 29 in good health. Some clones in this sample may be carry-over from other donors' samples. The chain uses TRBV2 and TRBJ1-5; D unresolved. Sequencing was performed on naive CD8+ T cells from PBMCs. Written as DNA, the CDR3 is TGTGCCAGCAGTGAATACAATCAGCCCCAGCATTTT. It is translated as CASSEYNQPQHF. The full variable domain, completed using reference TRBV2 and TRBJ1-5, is EPEVTQTPSHQVTQMGQEVILRCVPISNHLYFYWYRQILGQKVEFLVSFYNNEISEKSEIFDDQFSVERPDGSNFTLKIRSTKLEDSAMYFCASSEYNQPQHFGDGTRLSIL.